A single sample is the source of the 20 T cell receptor beta chains below, sequenced in a study of PD-L1 blockade in urothelial cancer. Generated by immunoSEQ multiplex PCR, the TCRdb table keeps only in-frame clones and is missing some. The data contain fewer than 45,000 clones, more than 65% of them singletons. Source: PBMCs, taken around atezolizumab (anti-PD-L1) treatment. All receptors come from a man between 70 and 80 years old with urothelial cancer.

The chain links TRBV5-1 to TRBJ2-5; 10 bases match TRBD2. The CDR3 contains 15 residues. Germline V gives CDR1 SGHRS, CDR2 YFSETQ. Trimming removed 5 bases from V and 5 bases from J; junction bases left unmatched: 9. The CDR3 region is CASREAGGRGETQYF. CDR3 in DNA: TGCGCCAGCAGGGAAGCGGGAGGGCGAGGGGAGACCCAGTACTTC.

The DNA for the CDR3 is TGTGCCAGCAGTGGGGCCGGGACAGAGCGCACAGATACGCAGTATTTT. Protein product: CASSGAGTERTDTQYF. This sequence joins TRBV2 and TRBJ2-3, with 7 bases lining up with TRBD1. The J segment lost 1 base and the V segment lost 4 bases, leaving 8 bases of the junction unmatched. CDR1 is SNHLY and CDR2 is FYNNEI in the germline V gene. This CDR3 region has 16 residues.

This chain uses TRBV4-3 with TRBJ2-7; TRBD2 matches 11 bases. V shed 6 bases and J 5 bases; nucleotides not matched to a gene: 9. CDR1 and CDR2 (germline): LGHNA, YSLEER. The length of the CDR3 is 15 residues. Here the CDR3 reads CASSITSGSLNEQYF. The CDR3 DNA follows: TGCGCCAGCAGTATTACTAGCGGGAGTCTGAACGAGCAGTACTTC.

This clone was observed a single time. The limits of the CDR3 on the DNA are not certain, so only TCRdb's listed CDR3 is given. V and J are TRBV19 and TRBJ2-3; whether TRBD2, the table's D call, matches the DNA was not checked. Both ends counted, the CDR3 spans 15 residues. Germline lookup yields CDR1 LNHDA and CDR2 SQIVND (reference sequence). This chain's CDR3 is CASSRRDFGPDTQYF.

This clone was observed a single time. This chain links TRBV6-1 with TRBJ2-2, with D perhaps matching TRBD1 (5 bases). Germline CDR1 and CDR2: MNHNS and SASEGT. Trimming stripped 4 bases from V and 2 bases from J, with 8 bases between. The CDR3 length is 14 residues. The CDR3 spells CASSVRANTGELFF. The CDR3 nucleotides read TGTGCCAGCAGTGTCAGGGCAAACACCGGGGAGCTGTTTTTT.

This clone appeared a single time. The chain links TRBV7-8 to TRBJ2-7, with 9 bases matching TRBD1. Germline V gene data show CDR1 as SGHVS and CDR2 as FQNEAQ. The CDR3 spans 14 residues. V lost 3 bases to trimming and J lost 1 base; unmatched junction nucleotides: 1. The CDR3 loop is CASSLTGGSYEQYF. The CDR3 DNA is TGTGCCAGCAGCTTGACAGGGGGTTCCTACGAGCAGTACTTC.

The genes are TRBV30 and TRBJ1-6; 7 nucleotides match TRBD1. The V segment lost 4 bases and the J segment 8 bases; nucleotides outside the gene matches: 5. This CDR3 is built from 13 residues. Germline values: CDR1 GTSNPN, CDR2 SVGIG (reference sequence). In nucleotides, the CDR3 is TGTGCCTGGAAACAGGGGCTGTATTCACCCCTCCACTTT. This encodes CAWKQGLYSPLHF.

This clone was seen just once. This chain uses TRBV5-1 with TRBJ1-2, with 9 bases matching TRBD1. The CDR3 is made up of 15 amino acids. V was pared by 5 bases and J by 4 bases, with 9 bases of the junction left unmatched. Germline CDR1 is SGHRS and CDR2 is YFSETQ. Here the CDR3 DNA reads TGCGCCAGCAGGCAGGGACAGGGAACTGTCTATGGCTACACCTTC. This codes for CASRQGQGTVYGYTF.

The rearrangement uses TRBV2 and TRBJ1-1; D ambiguous. The CDR3 consists of 13 residues. Germline values: CDR1 SNHLY, CDR2 FYNNEI. V lost 5 bases and J lost 3, with 10 bases in between. DNA of the CDR3: TGTGCCAGCAGTCCTGAGGGTTACACTGAAGCTTTCTTT. Its protein product is CASSPEGYTEAFF.

V and J are TRBV5-1 and TRBJ2-1; TRBD2 matches 9 bases. V trimming: 2 bases; J trimming: 8 bases; junction bases outside the gene matches: 11. There are 16 residues in the CDR3. The V gene's germline CDR1 is SGHRS and CDR2 YFSETQ. CDR3 bases: TGCGCCAGCAGCTTCTCGGGCGGGGGGGGATGGGATGAGCAGTTCTTC. Protein sequence: CASSFSGGGGWDEQFF.

The chain joins TRBV5-1 to TRBJ1-2; D may be TRBD1 (6 bases). The V end was cut by 1 base, the J end by 7 bases, with 17 bases between. CDR3 length equals 15 residues. Germline assignment: CDR1 SGHRS and CDR2 YFSETQ. The CDR3 DNA follows: TGCGCCAGCAGCTTGTCCCCGGGACAACTAATTGGCTACACCTTC. Its protein product is CASSLSPGQLIGYTF.

This clone was seen only once. The chain links TRBV13 to TRBJ2-5; 10 nucleotides line up with TRBD2. The J call is in doubt because the DNA end fits TRBJ2-7 better. From germline, CDR1 is PRHDT and CDR2 FYEKMQ (reference sequence). This CDR3 contains 15 residues. CDR3 protein: CASSPPLAGVYEQYF. CDR3 nucleotides: TGTGCCAGCAGCCCCCCCCTAGCGGGGGTCTACGAGCAGTACTTC.

The chain uses TRBV29-1 and TRBJ2-3; 10 nucleotides align to TRBD1. The CDR3 extends over 16 amino acids. The ends lost 8 bases at V and 3 bases at J; junction bases unmatched: 14. Germline assignment: CDR1 SQVTM and CDR2 ANQGSEA. Written as DNA, the CDR3 is TGCAGCCTCAAAGGGGTCCGGGACAGGGGTACAGATACGCAGTATTTT. As protein: CSLKGVRDRGTDTQYF.

This chain connects TRBV7-2 to TRBJ1-6, with D tentatively TRBD1 (5 bases). Germline V gene lookup returns CDR1 SGHTA and CDR2 FQGNSA. The ends were cut back, 4 bases at V and 10 bases at J, with 14 bases in the middle. The CDR3 runs 14 residues. CDR3 in DNA: TGTGCCAGCAGCTCACGGACATTAGACTCACCCCTCCACTTT. Translating gives CASSSRTLDSPLHF.

The V call is TRBV2, the J call TRBJ2-5, with TRBD2 matching over 7 bases. Unmatched junction bases numbered 14, after V lost 6 bases and J lost 7 bases. This CDR3 is 15 amino acids long. CDR1 SNHLY and CDR2 FYNNEI come from the germline V gene. Written as DNA, the CDR3 is TGTGCCAGCAGCGGGGGAGGGACTATGATGGGGACCCAGTACTTC. Translated: CASSGGGTMMGTQYF.

V is TRBV5-1 and J is TRBJ1-1, with a tentative D call TRBD1 (6 bases). V lost 2 bases and J lost 0, with 11 bases in between. The CDR3 spans 15 residues. The germline gives CDR1 SGHRS, CDR2 YFSETQ. CDR3 protein: CASSFLDSMNTEAFF. In nucleotides, the CDR3 is TGCGCCAGCAGCTTCTTGGACAGCATGAACACTGAAGCTTTCTTT.

The gene calls are TRBV5-8 and TRBJ1-1, with 9 bases aligning to TRBD1. In germline, CDR1 is SGHTS, CDR2 YDEGEE. This CDR3 comprises 14 residues. V lost 3 bases, J lost 9 bases, and 9 bases stayed unmatched. CDR3 loop: CASSYKTTGGKAFF. CDR3 bases: TGTGCCAGCAGCTACAAAACTACAGGGGGCAAAGCTTTCTTT.

The chain combines TRBV10-3 with TRBJ1-5; D is unresolved. Trimming pared 4 bases from V and 7 bases from J, leaving 14 bases between. Germline CDR1 ENHRY, CDR2 SYGVKD. The CDR3 is made up of 14 amino acids. The CDR3 protein is CAISGTRVRQPQHF. For the CDR3, the DNA is TGTGCCATCAGTGGTACTCGGGTACGGCAGCCCCAGCATTTT.

This clone has only a few counts. The chain combines TRBV7-2 with TRBJ2-1; TRBD2 agrees at 10 bases. Germline values: CDR1 SGHTA, CDR2 FQGNSA. This CDR3 contains 15 residues. Unmatched junction bases numbered 7, after V lost 5 bases and J lost 6 bases. The CDR3 sequence: CASSRTSGDRNEQFF. CDR3 bases: TGTGCCAGCAGCCGTACTAGCGGGGACCGCAATGAGCAGTTCTTC.

The chain has TRBV7-6 and TRBJ2-1; 7 bases map to TRBD1. In germline, CDR1 is SGHVS, CDR2 FNYEAQ. This CDR3 contains 16 residues. Losses at the gene ends were 4 bases for V and 6 bases for J; bases not matched to a gene: 12. Here the CDR3 reads CASSSPQTGTGNEQFF. CDR3 DNA: TGTGCCAGCAGCTCCCCTCAGACAGGGACGGGCAATGAGCAGTTCTTC.